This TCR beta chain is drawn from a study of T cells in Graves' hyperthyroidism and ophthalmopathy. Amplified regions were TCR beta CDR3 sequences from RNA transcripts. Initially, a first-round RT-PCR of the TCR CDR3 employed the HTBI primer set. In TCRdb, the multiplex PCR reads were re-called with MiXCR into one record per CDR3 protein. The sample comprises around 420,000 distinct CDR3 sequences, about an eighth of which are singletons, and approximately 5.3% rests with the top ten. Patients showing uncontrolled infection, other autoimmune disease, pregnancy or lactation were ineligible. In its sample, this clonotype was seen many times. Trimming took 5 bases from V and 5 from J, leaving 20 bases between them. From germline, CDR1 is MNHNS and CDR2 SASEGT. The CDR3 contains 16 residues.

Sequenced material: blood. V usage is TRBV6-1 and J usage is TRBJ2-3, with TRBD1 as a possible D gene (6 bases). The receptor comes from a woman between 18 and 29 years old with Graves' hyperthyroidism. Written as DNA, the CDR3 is TGTGCCAGCAGTTACACCCAGGGGATGGGGAAAGATACGCAGTATTTT. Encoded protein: CASSYTQGMGKDTQYF.